The 21 T cell receptor beta chains reported below all come from one sample, sequenced in a study of blood T cell repertoires in COVID-19. Assay used: immunoSEQ multiplex PCR; TCRdb lists only in-frame clones, some missing. The sample carries roughly 200,000 clones, roughly 85% recorded once. The sequencing sample was made of peripheral blood. The origin of the receptors is a woman at least 80 years old with acute or convalescent COVID-19.

The chain carries TRBV3-1 (or the pseudogene TRBV3-2) and TRBJ1-5, with D maybe TRBD1 (6 bases). CDR1 LGHDT and CDR2 YNNKEL come from the germline V gene (reference sequence). Trimming stripped 4 bases from V and 8 bases from J, with 15 bases between. The CDR3 is made up of 14 amino acids. CDR3 residues: CASSLRDTIEPQHF. In nucleotides, the CDR3 is TGTGCCAGCAGCCTCCGGGACACGATCGAGCCCCAGCATTTT.

This chain joins TRBV7-2 and TRBJ1-2; D remains unclear. V lost 5 bases to trimming and J lost 7 bases, with 20 bases between them. Germline V gene data show CDR1 as SGHTA and CDR2 as FQGNSA. The CDR3 runs to 15 residues. CDR3 protein: CASSLGPNPAGGYTF. CDR3 nucleotides: TGTGCCAGCAGCCTTGGACCGAACCCTGCGGGTGGCTACACCTTC.

J is TRBJ2-1 and V is TRBV5-4; D may be TRBD2 (6 bases). The CDR3 length is 15 residues. Trimming stripped 4 bases from V and 5 bases from J, with 16 bases between. Germline lookup yields CDR1 SGHNT and CDR2 YYREEE (reference sequence). CDR3 nucleotides: TGTGCCAGCAGCCCCCGGGCGGGGACCGACAATGAGCAGTTCTTC. Residues: CASSPRAGTDNEQFF.

This clone was found once. V and J are TRBV6-5 and TRBJ1-1; 8 positions match TRBD1. V dropped 1 base and J dropped 1; count of bases not matched to a gene: 5. Germline-derived CDR1 and CDR2 are MNHEY and SVGAGI. This CDR3 is 16 amino acids long. The CDR3 bases are TGTGCCAGCAGTTACTTCGGACAGGGTTGGAACACTGAAGCTTTCTTT. Protein product: CASSYFGQGWNTEAFF.

V gene TRBV9 combines with J gene TRBJ1-2; TRBD1 matches at 9 bases. The V gene's germline CDR1 is SGDLS and CDR2 YYNGEE. V lost 6 bases to trimming and J lost 5 bases; unmatched junction nucleotides: 11. CDR3 size: 15 residues. The CDR3: CASNNGLGQGYGYTF. The CDR3 region has the DNA TGTGCCAGCAACAATGGATTGGGACAGGGTTATGGCTACACCTTC.

This clone has a single count. V and J are TRBV5-1 and TRBJ2-7; no reliable D call. V lost 0 bases and J lost 3, with 7 bases in between. Germline V gene lookup returns CDR1 SGHRS and CDR2 YFSETQ. The CDR3 is 13 residues long. In nucleotides, the CDR3 is TGCGCCAGCAGCTTGGACTTTAACTACGAGCAGTACTTC. It yields the protein CASSLDFNYEQYF.

This clone was seen once. The J gene is TRBJ2-7, the V gene TRBV7-3, with D possibly being TRBD1 (5 bases). Per the germline V gene, CDR1 is SGHTA and CDR2 is FQGTGA. The CDR3 sequence is 16 residues long. V was cut by 0 bases and J by 3 bases, with 15 bases left in between. The CDR3 DNA sequence: TGTGCCAGCAGCTTAACGTTCGACAGTGGATACTACGAGCAGTACTTC. Residues: CASSLTFDSGYYEQYF.

This clone has a single count. This chain uses TRBV2 with TRBJ2-5, with a weak D call TRBD1 (8 bases). V lost 6 bases, J lost 1 base, and 15 bases lay in between. In germline, CDR1 is SNHLY, CDR2 FYNNEI. CDR3 size: 15 residues. CDR3 bases: TGTGCCAGCAGGTTAAACAGGGGGGGCCAAGAGACCCAGTACTTC. Protein: CASRLNRGGQETQYF.

J is TRBJ2-7 and V is TRBV25-1, with TRBD1 identical over 8 bases. J gave up 4 bases and V 6 bases, and 11 bases lay outside the gene matches. The germline CDR1 and CDR2 sequences are MGHDK and SYGVNS. The CDR3 contains 15 residues. Here the CDR3 reads CASSPFAQGAYEQYF. The CDR3 bases are TGTGCCAGCAGCCCATTCGCCCAGGGGGCTTACGAGCAGTACTTC.

V usage is TRBV7-2 and J usage is TRBJ2-1; 11 nucleotides agree with TRBD1. CDR1 and CDR2 from the germline V gene are SGHTA and FQGNSA. Losses at the gene ends were 5 bases for V and 9 bases for J; bases not matched to a gene: 12. This CDR3 has 16 amino acids. As DNA, the CDR3 is TGTGCCAGCAGCGGCGGCGGGACAGGGGGAATCGGTGAGCAGTTCTTC. Amino acid sequence: CASSGGGTGGIGEQFF.

The V gene is TRBV18, the J gene TRBJ2-4; 10 bases align to TRBD1. Germline loops: CDR1 KGHSH, CDR2 LQKENI. The CDR3 is 16 residues long. The V gene end was trimmed by 3 bases and the J gene end by 1 base; junction bases not matched to a gene: 3. The CDR3 DNA is TGTGCCAGCTCACCCCCGGGACAGGGGGCCAAAAACATTCAGTACTTC. Translating it yields CASSPPGQGAKNIQYF.

The chain combines TRBV19 with TRBJ1-1; possible D gene TRBD1, 5 bases. The V end was cut by 7 bases, the J end by 6 bases, with 12 bases between. CDR1 and CDR2 from the germline V gene are LNHDA and SQIVND (reference sequence). The CDR3 is 12 amino acids. The chain's CDR3 is CASKGDIAEAFF. CDR3 nucleotide sequence: TGTGCCAGTAAAGGGGATATCGCTGAAGCTTTCTTT.

The chain carries TRBV15 and TRBJ2-5, with D perhaps matching TRBD2 (5 bases). Per germline, CDR1 LNHNV and CDR2 YYDKDF (reference sequence). There are 15 residues in the CDR3. V was trimmed by 1 base and J by 5 bases, leaving 14 bases between them. CDR3 loop: CATSRADPTRETQYF. CDR3 DNA: TGTGCCACCAGCAGAGCAGACCCTACTAGGGAGACCCAGTACTTC.

The CDR3: CASSRDTYENIQYF. The CDR3 DNA reads TGCGCCAGCAGCAGGGACACCTACGAAAACATTCAGTACTTC. The chain joins TRBV5-1 to TRBJ2-4; tentatively, D is TRBD1 (6 bases). The CDR3 runs 14 residues. Germline V CDR1 and CDR2: SGHRS, YFSETQ. Trimming removed 4 bases from V and 5 bases from J, with 13 bases in between.

The genes are TRBV20-1 and TRBJ2-2; 8 nucleotides agree with TRBD2. After removal of 3 bases from V and 4 bases from J, the junction contained 1 base not matched to a gene. The CDR3 runs 13 residues. Germline V gene data show CDR1 as DFQATT and CDR2 as SNEGSKA (reference sequence). The CDR3 is CSASRGGTGELFF. The CDR3 DNA reads as TGCAGTGCTAGTCGGGGGGGCACCGGGGAGCTGTTTTTT.

The gene calls are TRBV5-1 and TRBJ2-2, with unresolved D. The germline V gene encodes CDR1 SGHRS and CDR2 YFSETQ. The CDR3 sequence is 14 residues long. Deletions cut 5 bases from V and 5 bases from J, with 13 bases between. The DNA of the CDR3 is TGCGCCAGCAGGAGGAGCCCCGCAACCGGGGAGCTGTTTTTT. Translation: CASRRSPATGELFF. The full variable domain, with the rest looked up from reference TRBV5-1 and TRBJ2-2, is KAGVTQTPRYLIKTRGQQVTLSCSPISGHRSVSWYQQTPGQGLQFLFEYFSETQRNKGNFPGRFSGRQFSNSRSEMNVSTLELGDSALYLCASRRSPATGELFFGEGSRLTVL.

The V gene is TRBV11-2, the J gene TRBJ1-5; D remains ambiguous. This CDR3 has 16 amino acids. Germline values: CDR1 SGHAT, CDR2 FQNNGV. Trimming cost V 3 bases and J 5 bases, with 17 bases left between them. The CDR3: CASSLDSGGVDQPQHF. The CDR3 coding sequence is TGTGCCAGCAGCTTGGACTCGGGTGGAGTCGATCAGCCCCAGCATTTT.

The V gene is TRBV15, the J gene TRBJ1-2, with TRBD1 identical over 7 bases. Germline values: CDR1 LNHNV, CDR2 YYDKDF (reference sequence). The CDR3 runs 15 residues. J was trimmed by 4 bases and V by 5 bases; bases with no gene match: 10. As DNA, the CDR3 is TGTGCCACCAGCGCCGCCGGACAGGATATCTATGGCTACACCTTC. Encoded protein: CATSAAGQDIYGYTF.

DNA of the CDR3: TGTGCCAGCAGTCCCCACGGGGGGGGGACCGGGGAGCTGTTTTTT. It codes for CASSPHGGGTGELFF. The chain recombines TRBV6-5 with TRBJ2-2; 8 nucleotides agree with TRBD2. CDR1 and CDR2 from the germline V gene are MNHEY and SVGAGI. The CDR3 is made up of 15 amino acids. The V gene end was trimmed by 5 bases and the J gene end by 5 bases; junction bases not matched to a gene: 7.

The chain joins TRBV6-6 to TRBJ1-2; no firm D call. Germline values: CDR1 MNHNY, CDR2 SVGAGI (reference sequence). The V and J ends lost 2 bases and 4 bases respectively, with 5 bases between them. The CDR3 runs 12 residues. The CDR3: CASSYESYGYTF. The CDR3 DNA is TGTGCCAGCAGTTACGAGTCCTATGGCTACACCTTC.

This chain joins TRBV30 and TRBJ1-4; 8 bases are shared with TRBD1. V lost 3 bases to trimming and J lost 4 bases; unmatched junction nucleotides: 4. The CDR3 has 14 residues. Germline CDR1 reads GTSNPN; CDR2 reads SVGIG (reference sequence). In DNA, the CDR3 is TGTGCCTGGAGCGAAGACAGGGGTAATGAAAAACTGTTTTTT. Protein: CAWSEDRGNEKLFF.